This passage covers 23 T cell receptor beta chains from one sample sequenced in a study of a mutant IDH1 vaccine in newly diagnosed glioma. Repertoires were generated with immunoSEQ multiplex PCR, while TCRdb's copy carries only in-frame clones and drops some. The table lists about 28,000 clones, about 90% of them singletons, with about a fifth in the top ten. Described time point: week 5, during vaccination. Doses consisted of 300 ug of mutant IDH1 20-mer peptide each, paired with topical imiquimod. No antigen has been assigned to these receptors. Specimen: PBMCs, collected from a glioma patient whose treatment included an IDH1 peptide vaccine. The receptors were sampled from a man aged 18 to 29 with glioma.

V gene TRBV4-1 combines with J gene TRBJ2-7, with 9 bases aligning to TRBD2. The CDR3 is made up of 15 amino acids. CDR1 and CDR2 from the germline V gene are MGHRA and YSYEKL. Trimming cost V 4 bases and J 0 bases; bases outside gene matches: 4. This CDR3 reads CASSLSSGGSYEQYF. As DNA, the CDR3 is TGCGCCAGCAGCCTAAGTAGCGGGGGCTCCTACGAGCAGTACTTC.

V usage is TRBV4-1 and J usage is TRBJ2-7, with D possibly called TRBD1 or TRBD2 (5 bases each). Trimming shortened V by 3 bases and J by 0 bases, and 15 bases separated the two germline ends. The germline CDR1 and CDR2 sequences are MGHRA and YSYEKL. The CDR3 runs to 16 residues. As DNA, the CDR3 is TGCGCCAGCAGCCACCCCTCCGGGGCCACCTCCTACGAGCAGTACTTC. As protein: CASSHPSGATSYEQYF.

On this clone: At one of its ends the junction is not consistent with the germline gene, which may arise from a read error. The CDR3, as DNA: TGTACCAGCAGCTTAGTGCGGGGGGCGCTGAACACCGGGGAGCTGTTTTTT. It codes for CTSSLVRGALNTGELFF. The V call is TRBV11-2, the J call TRBJ2-2; 8 nucleotides match TRBD2. The CDR3 contains 17 residues. Germline CDR1 and CDR2: SGHAT and FQNNGV.

The rearrangement uses TRBV6-4 and TRBJ1-1; unclear D gene. V was pared by 5 bases and J by 3 bases, with 10 bases between. The CDR3 extends over 13 amino acids. CDR1 is MRHNA, CDR2 SNTAGT, per germline. For the CDR3, the DNA is TGTGCCAGCAGTACCGGGCTTGACACTGAAGCTTTCTTT. Amino acids: CASSTGLDTEAFF.

V is TRBV7-9 and J is TRBJ1-2; D perhaps matches TRBD1 (5 bases). Trimming left V 5 bases short and J 8 bases short, with 15 bases between. This CDR3 comprises 13 residues. Germline CDR1 reads SEHNR; CDR2 reads FQNEAQ (reference sequence). The CDR3 region has the DNA TGTGCCAGCAGCCCCGGTGCAGGGAGCGGCTACACCTTC. Translation gives CASSPGAGSGYTF.

The chain couples TRBV11-2 to TRBJ2-7; D might be TRBD1 (7 bases). From germline, CDR1 is SGHAT and CDR2 FQNNGV. This CDR3 region has 14 residues. V lost 3 bases and J lost 5, with 14 bases in between. The CDR3 sequence is CASSFSGGSNEQYF. As DNA, the CDR3 is TGTGCCAGCAGCTTCTCAGGGGGGTCTAACGAGCAGTACTTC.

J is TRBJ2-1 and V is TRBV5-8; possible D gene TRBD2, 5 bases. This CDR3 is built from 13 residues. Per the germline V gene, CDR1 is SGHTS and CDR2 is YDEGEE. V was clipped by 1 base and J by 9 bases, with 11 bases between them. The CDR3 nucleotides read TGTGCCAGCAGCTTGATTCTCGCGGGTGAGCAGTTCTTC. Amino acid sequence: CASSLILAGEQFF.

The chain is built from TRBV7-9 and TRBJ2-7, with D uncertain. The CDR3 has 11 residues. The V gene lost 2 bases and the J gene lost 6 bases, with 5 bases spanning the gap. The germline CDR1 and CDR2 sequences are SEHNR and FQNEAQ (reference sequence). The CDR3 here is CASSLTREQYF. In DNA, the CDR3 is TGTGCCAGCAGCTTAACCCGCGAGCAGTACTTC.

This chain joins TRBV18 and TRBJ1-1; maybe TRBD1 (6 bases). Germline V gives CDR1 KGHSH, CDR2 LQKENI. This CDR3 region has 15 residues. The V end was cut by 3 bases, the J end by 5 bases, with 16 bases between. In DNA, the CDR3 is TGTGCCAGCTCACCCGCAGGGGCCCTGAGGACTGAAGCTTTCTTT. As protein: CASSPAGALRTEAFF. Full variable domain (outside the CDR3, taken from reference TRBV18 and TRBJ1-1): NAGVMQNPRHLVRRRGQEARLRCSPMKGHSHVYWYRQLPEEGLKFMVYLQKENIIDESGMPKERFSAEFPKEGPSILRIQQVVRGDSAAYFCASSPAGALRTEAFFGQGTRLTVV.

The chain links TRBV9 to TRBJ2-7; possibly TRBD1 for D (5 bases). The germline V gene has CDR1 SGDLS and CDR2 YYNGEE. V dropped 4 bases and J dropped 4 bases, with 15 bases sitting between them. The CDR3 covers 14 residues. For the CDR3, the DNA is TGTGCCAGCAGCCCCTCGGACAACCATTACGAGCAGTACTTC. It yields the protein CASSPSDNHYEQYF.

The rearrangement uses TRBV2 and TRBJ2-7, with 8 bases matching TRBD2. Trimming took 1 base from V and 0 from J; bases not matched to a gene: 5. The CDR3 has 16 residues. Germline V gene sequence: CDR1 SNHLY, CDR2 FYNNEI. CDR3 DNA sequence: TGTGCCAGCAGTGAAGGACTAGCGCATAGCTCCTACGAGCAGTACTTC. Its protein product is CASSEGLAHSSYEQYF. Full variable domain (remainder filled in from reference TRBV2 and TRBJ2-7): EPEVTQTPSHQVTQMGQEVILRCVPISNHLYFYWYRQILGQKVEFLVSFYNNEISEKSEIFDDQFSVERPDGSNFTLKIRSTKLEDSAMYFCASSEGLAHSSYEQYFGPGTRLTVT.

This chain joins TRBV4-2 and TRBJ2-7, with 8 bases that match TRBD2. This CDR3 region has 15 residues. Per the germline V gene, CDR1 is LGHNA and CDR2 is YNFKEQ. V shed 4 bases, J shed 5 bases, and the junction held 10 bases outside the gene matches. As DNA, the CDR3 is TGTGCCAGCAGCCGGAGTGATAGCGGGACCCACGAGCAGTACTTC. It translates to CASSRSDSGTHEQYF.

J is TRBJ1-4 and V is TRBV7-8; 8 nucleotides match TRBD1. Germline V gene lookup returns CDR1 SGHVS and CDR2 FQNEAQ. The CDR3 is 15 amino acids. V shed 5 bases, J shed 5 bases, and the junction held 7 bases outside the gene matches. The CDR3 loop is CASSTTGQENEKLFF. The CDR3 DNA reads as TGTGCCAGCAGCACTACGGGACAGGAAAATGAAAAACTGTTTTTT.

V is TRBV4-3 and J is TRBJ1-1; D is undetermined. The CDR3 spans 14 residues. V was pared by 0 bases and J by 8 bases, with 13 bases between. Germline lookup yields CDR1 LGHNA and CDR2 YSLEER. CDR3: CASSQDSGGPEAFF. The DNA of the CDR3 is TGCGCCAGCAGCCAAGATTCCGGCGGACCCGAAGCTTTCTTT.

The chain joins TRBV6-5 to TRBJ1-6; 10 bases map to TRBD1. V was clipped by 2 bases and J by 10 bases; unmatched bases: 2. The CDR3 runs 14 residues. Germline lookup yields CDR1 MNHEY and CDR2 SVGAGI. CDR3 nucleotides: TGTGCCAGCAGTTACGGGACAGGGGACTCACCCCTCCACTTT. As protein: CASSYGTGDSPLHF.

V gene TRBV11-2 combines with J gene TRBJ2-2; D gene uncertain. CDR3 length: 14 residues. Per the germline V gene, CDR1 is SGHAT and CDR2 is FQNNGV. V lost 7 bases and J 0 bases, leaving 9 bases between the germline ends. The CDR3 reads CASKAGSNTGELFF. The CDR3, as DNA: TGTGCCAGCAAGGCCGGATCGAACACCGGGGAGCTGTTTTTT.

This chain joins TRBV18 and TRBJ1-2, with a weak D call TRBD1 (6 bases). The V gene's germline CDR1 is KGHSH and CDR2 LQKENI. The ends were cut back, 3 bases at V and 5 bases at J, with 10 bases in the middle. This CDR3 spans 13 amino acids. The CDR3 DNA follows: TGTGCCAGCTCACCTCCCAGGGGTTATGGCTACACCTTC. Amino acids: CASSPPRGYGYTF.

The chain recombines TRBV19 with TRBJ1-6; D gene ambiguous. The CDR3 has 14 residues. V lost 5 bases to trimming and J lost 7 bases, with 12 bases between them. Germline V gene sequence: CDR1 LNHDA, CDR2 SQIVND (reference sequence). CDR3 sequence: CASSPQQANSPLHF. Written as DNA, the CDR3 is TGTGCCAGTAGTCCCCAGCAGGCCAATTCACCCCTCCACTTT.

The genes are TRBV5-1 and TRBJ1-1; D ambiguous. The CDR3 has 15 amino acids. V was trimmed by 3 bases and J by 0 bases, leaving 12 bases between them. Germline CDR1 is SGHRS and CDR2 is YFSETQ. The CDR3 sequence is CASSSSSNLNTEAFF. CDR3 coding DNA: TGCGCCAGCAGCTCTTCTAGTAACCTGAACACTGAAGCTTTCTTT.

This CDR3 reads CASSSLGQEAYEQYF. DNA of the CDR3: TGTGCCAGCAGCTCCTTGGGACAGGAGGCCTACGAGCAGTACTTC. The chain is built from TRBV7-6 and TRBJ2-7; 8 positions agree with TRBD1. This CDR3 is 15 amino acids long. In germline, CDR1 is SGHVS, CDR2 FNYEAQ. Germline trimming cut 4 bases from V and 2 bases from J; bases unmatched to any gene: 7.

The gene calls are TRBV2 and TRBJ2-4, with D possibly being TRBD2 (6 bases). Per germline, CDR1 SNHLY and CDR2 FYNNEI. The CDR3 contains 15 residues. V was trimmed by 1 base and J by 8 bases, leaving 15 bases between them. The CDR3 is CASSEGEAGTDIQYF. In DNA, the CDR3 is TGTGCCAGCAGTGAAGGGGAGGCAGGGACGGACATTCAGTACTTC.

The chain carries TRBV5-1 and TRBJ2-7; tentative D call: TRBD2 (5 bases). CDR1 and CDR2 (germline): SGHRS, YFSETQ. The CDR3 contains 16 residues. Deletions cut 0 bases from V and 2 bases from J, with 15 bases between. This chain's CDR3 is CASSLVPEVETYEQYF. CDR3 sequence (DNA): TGCGCCAGCAGCTTGGTTCCGGAGGTTGAAACCTACGAGCAGTACTTC.

The chain is built from TRBV28 and TRBJ1-1; possibly TRBD1 for D (5 bases). CDR1 is MDHEN and CDR2 is SYDVKM in the germline V gene. The V and J ends lost 3 bases and 8 bases respectively, with 16 bases between them. The CDR3 sequence is 14 residues long. This chain's CDR3 is CASSFRGLRGEAFF. The DNA of the CDR3 is TGTGCCAGCAGTTTCCGGGGACTTCGGGGGGAAGCTTTCTTT.